The T cell receptor beta chain described here comes from a study of T cell responses to AZD1222 COVID-19 vaccine. Study summary: Pooling covered second doses at about 4 or about 12 weeks. Study conclusions and caveats: It was only a handful of AZD1222 recipients who were seropositive at baseline. Spike-specific TCR breadth and depth went up after people got two AZD1222 doses.

Worth noting for this clone: As yet, its antigen is unknown.

This CDR3 comprises 16 residues. V dropped 2 bases and J dropped 2; count of bases not matched to a gene: 2. The germline CDR1 and CDR2 sequences are SGHRS and YFSETQ. The table came from immunoSEQ multiplex PCR; TCRdb's copy has only in-frame clones and leaves some out. The table includes about 140,000 clones, about 88% detected once. V is TRBV5-1 and J is TRBJ2-1, with TRBD2 matching over 12 bases. The sample was peripheral blood, taken on day 0 of AZD1222 vaccination. The TCR originated in an adult in good health. The CDR3 loop reads CASSLRTSGTYNEQFF. CDR3 DNA sequence: TGCGCCAGCAGCTTACGGACTAGCGGGACCTACAATGAGCAGTTCTTC.